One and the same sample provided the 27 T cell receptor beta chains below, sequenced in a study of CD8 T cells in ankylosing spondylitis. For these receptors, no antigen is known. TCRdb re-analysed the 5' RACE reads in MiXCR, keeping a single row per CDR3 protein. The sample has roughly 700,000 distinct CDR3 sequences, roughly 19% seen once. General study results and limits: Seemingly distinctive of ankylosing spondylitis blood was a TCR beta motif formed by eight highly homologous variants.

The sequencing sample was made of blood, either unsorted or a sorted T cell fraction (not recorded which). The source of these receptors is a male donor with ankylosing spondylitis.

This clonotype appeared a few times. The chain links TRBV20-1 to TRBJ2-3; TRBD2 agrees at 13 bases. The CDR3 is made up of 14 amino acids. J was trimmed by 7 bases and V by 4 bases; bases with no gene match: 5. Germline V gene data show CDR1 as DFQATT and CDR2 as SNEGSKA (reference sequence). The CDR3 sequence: CSAISGTSGNTQYF. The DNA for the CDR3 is TGCAGTGCTATCTCCGGGACTAGCGGGAATACGCAGTATTTT.

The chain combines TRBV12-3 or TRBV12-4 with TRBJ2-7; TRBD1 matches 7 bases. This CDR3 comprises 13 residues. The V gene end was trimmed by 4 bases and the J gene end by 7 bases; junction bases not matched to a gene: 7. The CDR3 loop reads CASSSTGSGEQYF. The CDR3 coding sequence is TGTGCCAGCAGTTCGACAGGGTCTGGGGAGCAGTACTTC.

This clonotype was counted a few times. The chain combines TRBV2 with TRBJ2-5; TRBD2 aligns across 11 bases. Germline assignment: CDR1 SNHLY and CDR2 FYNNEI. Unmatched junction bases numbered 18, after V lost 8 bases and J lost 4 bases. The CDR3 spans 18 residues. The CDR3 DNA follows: TGTGCCAGCGGAGGCGGCAGTAGCGGGAGGGCGTTGGGAGAGACCCAGTACTTC. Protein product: CASGGGSSGRALGETQYF.

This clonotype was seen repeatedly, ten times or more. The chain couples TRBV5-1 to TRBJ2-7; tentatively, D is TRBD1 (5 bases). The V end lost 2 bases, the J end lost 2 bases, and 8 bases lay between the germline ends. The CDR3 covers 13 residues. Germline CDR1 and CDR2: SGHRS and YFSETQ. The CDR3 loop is CASSLTGPYEQYF. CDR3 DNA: TGCGCCAGCAGCTTAACAGGACCCTACGAGCAGTACTTC.

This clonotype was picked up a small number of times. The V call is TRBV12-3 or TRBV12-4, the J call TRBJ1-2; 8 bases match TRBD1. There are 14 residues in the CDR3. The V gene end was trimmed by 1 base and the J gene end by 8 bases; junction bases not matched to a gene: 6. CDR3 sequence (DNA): TGTGCCAGCAGTTTAGAACGGACAGGGCAGGGCTACACCTTC. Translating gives CASSLERTGQGYTF.

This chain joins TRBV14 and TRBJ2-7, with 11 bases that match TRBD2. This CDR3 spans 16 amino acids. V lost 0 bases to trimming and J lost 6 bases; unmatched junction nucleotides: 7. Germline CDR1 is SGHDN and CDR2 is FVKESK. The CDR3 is CASSQETSGDPLEQYF. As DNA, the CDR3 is TGTGCCAGCAGCCAAGAGACTAGCGGGGACCCCCTCGAGCAGTACTTC.

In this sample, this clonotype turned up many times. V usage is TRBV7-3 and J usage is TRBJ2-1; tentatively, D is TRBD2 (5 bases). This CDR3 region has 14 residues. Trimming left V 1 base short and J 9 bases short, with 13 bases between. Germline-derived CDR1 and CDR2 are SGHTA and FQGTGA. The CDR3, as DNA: TGTGCCAGCAGCTTAAAAGCGGACCTGGGTGAGCAGTTCTTC. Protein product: CASSLKADLGEQFF.

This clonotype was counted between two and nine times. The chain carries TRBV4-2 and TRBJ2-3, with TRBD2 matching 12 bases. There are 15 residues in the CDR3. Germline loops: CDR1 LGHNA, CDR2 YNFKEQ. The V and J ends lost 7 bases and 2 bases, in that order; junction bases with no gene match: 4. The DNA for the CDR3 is TGTGCCAGCAACCTAGCGGGAGGGTTCACAGATACGCAGTATTTT. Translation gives CASNLAGGFTDTQYF.

The DNA of the CDR3 is TGTGCCAGCAGCTCCTGGATCTCGATGGGGTCCGGGGAGCTGTTTTTT. Protein: CASSSWISMGSGELFF. The chain joins TRBV11-2 to TRBJ2-2; D not resolved. The CDR3 runs 16 residues. V lost 4 bases, J lost 6 bases, and 18 bases lay in between. Germline V gene sequence: CDR1 SGHAT, CDR2 FQNNGV.

The CDR3 nucleotides are TGCGCCAGCAGCTTTACCCGAAAGGACAGGGGACGCACCGGGGAGCTGTTTTTT. Translated, it gives CASSFTRKDRGRTGELFF. The chain joins TRBV5-1 to TRBJ2-2; 9 nucleotides align to TRBD1. The V segment lost 2 bases and the J segment 4 bases; nucleotides outside the gene matches: 12. The CDR3 sequence is 18 residues long. Germline CDR1 and CDR2: SGHRS and YFSETQ.

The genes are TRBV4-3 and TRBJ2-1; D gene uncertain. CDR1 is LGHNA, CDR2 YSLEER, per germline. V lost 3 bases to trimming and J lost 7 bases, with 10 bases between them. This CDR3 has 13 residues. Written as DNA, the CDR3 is TGCGCCAGCAGCCACCCCGACTCTAATGAGCAGTTCTTC. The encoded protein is CASSHPDSNEQFF.

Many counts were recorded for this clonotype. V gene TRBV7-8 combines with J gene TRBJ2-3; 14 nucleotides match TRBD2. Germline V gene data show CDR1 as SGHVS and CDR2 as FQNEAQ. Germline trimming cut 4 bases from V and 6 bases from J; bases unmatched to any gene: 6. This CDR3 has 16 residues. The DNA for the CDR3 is TGTGCCAGCAGCTCGCGGACTAGCGGGAGGATCGATACGCAGTATTTT. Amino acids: CASSSRTSGRIDTQYF.

CDR3 protein: CASSLPGMDTEAFF. The CDR3 DNA follows: TGTGCCAGCAGCTTACCAGGGATGGACACTGAAGCTTTCTTT. This rearrangement joins TRBV7-9 to TRBJ1-1; possible D gene TRBD1, 5 bases. This CDR3 has 14 amino acids. Trimming cost V 2 bases and J 3 bases, with 10 bases left between them. Germline V CDR1 and CDR2: SEHNR, FQNEAQ (reference sequence). Using reference TRBV7-9 and TRBJ1-1 for the parts outside the CDR3, the full variable domain is DTGVSQNPRHKITKRGQNVTFRCDPISEHNRLYWYRQTLGQGPEFLTYFQNEAQLEKSRLLSDRFSAERPKGSFSTLEIQRTEQGDSAMYLCASSLPGMDTEAFFGQGTRLTVV.

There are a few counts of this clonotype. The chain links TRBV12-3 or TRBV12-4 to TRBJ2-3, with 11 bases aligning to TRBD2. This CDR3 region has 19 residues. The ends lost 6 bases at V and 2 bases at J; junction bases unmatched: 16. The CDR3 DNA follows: TGTGCCAGCAGGAACCTCAATCCGGGACTAGCGGAGGACACAGATACGCAGTATTTT. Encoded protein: CASRNLNPGLAEDTDTQYF.

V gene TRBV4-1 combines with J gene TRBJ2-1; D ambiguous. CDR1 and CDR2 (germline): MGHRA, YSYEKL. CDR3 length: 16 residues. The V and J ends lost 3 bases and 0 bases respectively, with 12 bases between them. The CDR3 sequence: CASSQQVSLSYNEQFF. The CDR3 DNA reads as TGCGCCAGCAGCCAGCAAGTTAGCCTCTCCTACAATGAGCAGTTCTTC.

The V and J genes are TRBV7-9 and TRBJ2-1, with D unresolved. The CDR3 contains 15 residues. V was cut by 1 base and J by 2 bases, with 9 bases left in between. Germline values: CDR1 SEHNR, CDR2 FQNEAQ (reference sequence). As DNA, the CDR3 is TGTGCCAGCAGCTTAGGTATGCAAGCCTACAATGAGCAGTTCTTC. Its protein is CASSLGMQAYNEQFF.

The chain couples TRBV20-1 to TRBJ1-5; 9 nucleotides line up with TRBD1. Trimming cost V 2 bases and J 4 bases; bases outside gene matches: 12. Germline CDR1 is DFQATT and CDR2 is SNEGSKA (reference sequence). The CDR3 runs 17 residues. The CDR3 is CSARLHVPGQGNQPQHF. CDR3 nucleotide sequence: TGCAGTGCTAGACTTCACGTCCCGGGACAGGGAAATCAGCCCCAGCATTTT.

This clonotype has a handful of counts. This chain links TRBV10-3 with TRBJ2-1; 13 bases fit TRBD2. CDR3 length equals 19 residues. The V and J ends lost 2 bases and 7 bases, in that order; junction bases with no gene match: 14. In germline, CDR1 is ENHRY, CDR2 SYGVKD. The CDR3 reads CAISETSGGVSSIMNEQFF. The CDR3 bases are TGTGCCATCAGTGAGACTAGCGGGGGGGTGAGCTCGATAATGAATGAGCAGTTCTTC.

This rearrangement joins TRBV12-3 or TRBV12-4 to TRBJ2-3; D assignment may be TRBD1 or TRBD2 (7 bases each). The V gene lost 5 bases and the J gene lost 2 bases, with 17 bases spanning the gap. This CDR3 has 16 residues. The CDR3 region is CASSPRGGGLTDTQYF. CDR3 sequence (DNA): TGTGCCAGCAGTCCCAGGGGGGGTGGACTCACAGATACGCAGTATTTT.

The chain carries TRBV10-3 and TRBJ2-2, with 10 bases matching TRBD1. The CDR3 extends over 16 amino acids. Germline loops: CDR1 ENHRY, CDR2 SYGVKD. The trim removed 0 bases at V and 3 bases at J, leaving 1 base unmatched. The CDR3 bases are TGTGCCATCAGTGAGTCCGGACAGGGGGACACCGGGGAGCTGTTTTTT. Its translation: CAISESGQGDTGELFF.

This chain's CDR3 is CASSGEGWEKLFF. In DNA form, the CDR3 reads TGTGCCAGCAGCGGAGAGGGTTGGGAAAAACTGTTTTTT. This chain connects TRBV4-2 to TRBJ1-4, with unresolved D. The germline V gene has CDR1 LGHNA and CDR2 YNFKEQ. The CDR3 has 13 amino acids. Deletions cut 5 bases from V and 8 bases from J, with 12 bases between.

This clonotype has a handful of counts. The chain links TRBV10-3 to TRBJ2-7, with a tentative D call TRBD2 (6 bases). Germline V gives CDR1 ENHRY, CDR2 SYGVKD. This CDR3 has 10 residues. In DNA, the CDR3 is TGTGCGACGGGAGTGAACGAGCAGTACTTC. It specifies CATGVNEQYF.

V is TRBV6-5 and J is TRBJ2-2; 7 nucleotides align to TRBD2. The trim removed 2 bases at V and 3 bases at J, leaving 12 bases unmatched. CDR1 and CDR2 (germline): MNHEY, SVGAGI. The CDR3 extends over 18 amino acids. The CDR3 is CASSYPMYGGRDTGELFF. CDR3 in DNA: TGTGCCAGCAGTTACCCGATGTACGGGGGGAGAGACACCGGGGAGCTGTTTTTT.

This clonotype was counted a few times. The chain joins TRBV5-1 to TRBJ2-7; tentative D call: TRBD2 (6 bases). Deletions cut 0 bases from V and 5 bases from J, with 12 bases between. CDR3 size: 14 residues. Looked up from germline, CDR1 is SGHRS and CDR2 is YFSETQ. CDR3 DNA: TGCGCCAGCAGCTTGGATGCTAGGAGGGACGAGCAGTACTTC. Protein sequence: CASSLDARRDEQYF.

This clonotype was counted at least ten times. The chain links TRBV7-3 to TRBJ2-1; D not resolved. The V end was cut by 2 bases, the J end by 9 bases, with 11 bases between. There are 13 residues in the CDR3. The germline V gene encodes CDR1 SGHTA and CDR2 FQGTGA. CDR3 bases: TGTGCCAGCAGCTTATGGTCTGACGGTGAGCAGTTCTTC. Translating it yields CASSLWSDGEQFF.

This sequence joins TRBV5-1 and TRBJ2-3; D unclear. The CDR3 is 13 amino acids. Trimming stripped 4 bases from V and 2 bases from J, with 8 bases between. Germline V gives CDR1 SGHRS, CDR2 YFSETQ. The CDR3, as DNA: TGCGCCAGCAGCCGAATGAACACAGATACGCAGTATTTT. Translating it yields CASSRMNTDTQYF. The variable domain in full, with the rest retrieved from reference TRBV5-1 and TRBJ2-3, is KAGVTQTPRYLIKTRGQQVTLSCSPISGHRSVSWYQQTPGQGLQFLFEYFSETQRNKGNFPGRFSGRQFSNSRSEMNVSTLELGDSALYLCASSRMNTDTQYFGPGTRLTVL.

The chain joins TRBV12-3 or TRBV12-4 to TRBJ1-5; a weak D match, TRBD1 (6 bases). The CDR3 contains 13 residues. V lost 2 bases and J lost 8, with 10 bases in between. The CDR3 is CASSLSSGEPQHF. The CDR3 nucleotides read TGTGCCAGCAGTTTAAGTTCAGGGGAGCCCCAGCATTTT.